This entry lists 12 T cell receptor beta chains sequenced from one sample in a study of T cell responses to AZD1222 COVID-19 vaccine (dated by TCRdb to about 2021). Library preparation employed the immunoSEQ multiplex PCR assay. In its TCRdb copy, this immuneACCESS table keeps in-frame sequences only and misses some clones. Where compared with another copy, unresolved V genes explain less than half of these, and the others have no known cause. This sample is represented by around 100,000 clones; around 87% of them were singletons. The ten biggest clones cover just over 4% of the sample. This specimen's time point label, per the study, means: baseline before first vaccination. The sample's treatment or condition label is to be understood as: meningococcal conjugate vaccine given as trial control. The source material was peripheral blood, sampled on day 0 of MenACWY control vaccination. Every receptor here comes from an adult in good health.

The chain combines TRBV9 with TRBJ1-4, with D tentatively TRBD1 (5 bases). Trimming removed 4 bases from V and 8 bases from J, with 9 bases in between. CDR1 and CDR2 from the germline V gene are SGDLS and YYNGEE. The CDR3 has 12 residues. CDR3 sequence reads: CASSRRGEKLFF. DNA for the CDR3: TGTGCCAGCAGCAGGAGGGGAGAAAAACTGTTTTTT.

This rearrangement joins TRBV28 to TRBJ1-3; 8 nucleotides agree with TRBD1. CDR3 length: 14 residues. CDR1 and CDR2 from the germline V gene are MDHEN and SYDVKM. V shed 6 bases, J shed 4 bases, and the junction held 5 bases outside the gene matches. CDR3 sequence (DNA): TGTGCCAGCAGAGGACAGGGAGAGGGAAACACCATATATTTT. Translating it yields CASRGQGEGNTIYF.

This clone was recorded a few times. The V gene is TRBV19, the J gene TRBJ1-6, with TRBD1 identical over 8 bases. The CDR3 runs 15 residues. Germline V gives CDR1 LNHDA, CDR2 SQIVND (reference sequence). The trim removed 5 bases at V and 7 bases at J, leaving 7 bases unmatched. DNA for the CDR3: TGTGCCAGTAGTCGGCAGGGGGCTCCGAATTCACCCCTCCACTTT. Translation: CASSRQGAPNSPLHF.

The chain links TRBV12-3 or TRBV12-4 to TRBJ1-5, with a tentative D call TRBD1 (6 bases). The ends were cut back, 3 bases at V and 6 bases at J, with 9 bases in the middle. There are 13 residues in the CDR3. CDR3 DNA sequence: TGTGCCAGCAGTTTGGCAGGGGCTCAGCCCCAGCATTTT. This codes for CASSLAGAQPQHF.

This chain connects TRBV10-2 to TRBJ2-1; tentative D call: TRBD1 (6 bases). The CDR3 length is 16 residues. V shed 7 bases and J shed 2 bases, with 18 bases lying between them. Germline V gives CDR1 WSHSY, CDR2 SAAADI. The CDR3 coding sequence is TGCGCCAGCACTATGACAGGCCCCGTAGCCTACAATGAGCAGTTCTTC. Encoded protein: CASTMTGPVAYNEQFF.

There are a few counts of this clone. V gene TRBV7-2 combines with J gene TRBJ1-1; D is uncertain. This CDR3 is 12 amino acids long. Germline V lookup: CDR1 SGHTA, CDR2 FQGNSA. V dropped 5 bases and J dropped 8 bases, with 12 bases sitting between them. CDR3 in DNA: TGTGCCAGCAGCCGTAGGCGGGCCGAAGCTTTCTTT. Encoded protein: CASSRRRAEAFF.

In its sample, this clone was seen once. The chain employs TRBV29-1 and TRBJ1-1; no definite D call. Germline CDR1 and CDR2: SQVTM and ANQGSEA. V shed 7 bases and J shed 3 bases, with 9 bases lying between them. The CDR3 runs to 11 residues. CDR3: CSGGQDTEAFF. The DNA of the CDR3 is TGCAGCGGGGGTCAGGACACTGAAGCTTTCTTT.

V is TRBV5-1 and J is TRBJ1-1; possibly TRBD1 for D (5 bases). The CDR3 totals 15 residues. The germline CDR1 and CDR2 sequences are SGHRS and YFSETQ. V was pared by 0 bases and J by 0 bases, with 9 bases between. The CDR3, as DNA: TGCGCCAGCAGCTTGGAACAGGCTATGAACACTGAAGCTTTCTTT. This codes for CASSLEQAMNTEAFF.

The rearrangement links TRBV2 to TRBJ1-3, with a possible D match to TRBD1 (5 bases). The CDR3 covers 16 residues. From germline, CDR1 is SNHLY and CDR2 FYNNEI. V lost 3 bases and J lost 0, with 12 bases in between. The DNA for the CDR3 is TGTGCCAGCAGTGAGTCAGGGATCGGCTCTGGAAACACCATATATTTT. As protein: CASSESGIGSGNTIYF.

The chain combines TRBV7-9 with TRBJ1-2, with 9 bases lining up with TRBD1. CDR1 is SEHNR, CDR2 FQNEAQ, per germline (reference sequence). Trimming cost V 4 bases and J 2 bases; bases outside gene matches: 2. The CDR3 consists of 14 residues. The CDR3 nucleotides read TGTGCCAGCAGCTCAGGACAGGGGAACTATGGCTACACCTTC. Protein product: CASSSGQGNYGYTF.

The chain recombines TRBV9 with TRBJ1-6; D is ambiguous. The CDR3 covers 15 residues. With 3 bases removed from V and 10 bases from J, the gap between germline ends came to 17 bases. Germline CDR1 reads SGDLS; CDR2 reads YYNGEE. The CDR3, as DNA: TGTGCCAGCAGCGCGACTCAAGGTCTCGGGTCACCCCTCCACTTT. Translated, it gives CASSATQGLGSPLHF.

CDR3 sequence (DNA): TGTGCCAGCAGTACCACCAGGGGGAACGGCAATCAGCCCCAGCATTTT. It codes for CASSTTRGNGNQPQHF. The chain combines TRBV28 with TRBJ1-5; 7 positions agree with TRBD1. This CDR3 contains 16 residues. Germline V gene lookup returns CDR1 MDHEN and CDR2 SYDVKM. V shed 5 bases, J shed 2 bases, and the junction held 9 bases outside the gene matches. The variable domain in full, with the rest retrieved from reference TRBV28 and TRBJ1-5, is DVKVTQSSRYLVKRTGEKVFLECVQDMDHENMFWYRQDPGLGLRLIYFSYDVKMKEKGDIPEGYSVSREKKERFSLILESASTNQTSMYLCASSTTRGNGNQPQHFGDGTRLSIL.